This T cell receptor beta chain was found in a study of T cell clonality in common variable immunodeficiency. Study-level results: Fewer TCRbeta clones were shared among CVID subjects than controls. Patient heterogeneity in the CVID cohort limited correlations between repertoire features and clinical complications.

Sequencing input was equivalent genomic DNA from CVID and controls. Assay used: immunoSEQ multiplex PCR; TCRdb lists only in-frame clones, some missing. Observed in the sample are approximately 50,000 clones, none of them singletons. The sample holds a few counts of this clone. The antigen is undetermined. This may be a read error: a much more frequent sequence differs by one nucleotide. The missing CDR3 end, 3 residues past where the read stops, is filled in from the germline J gene. Other DNA sequences of this sample code for an identical CDR3. The CDR3 contains 13 residues. The germline gives CDR1 SGHAT, CDR2 FQNNGV.

The sample comprised peripheral blood mononuclear cells. This clonotype originated in a person aged 18 to 70 in good health. The J gene is TRBJ1-2, the V gene TRBV11-2; D is uncertain. This chain's CDR3 is CASSLNRGYGYTF. The sequenced CDR3 bases are TGTGCCAGCAGCCTGAACCGGGGTTATGGA.